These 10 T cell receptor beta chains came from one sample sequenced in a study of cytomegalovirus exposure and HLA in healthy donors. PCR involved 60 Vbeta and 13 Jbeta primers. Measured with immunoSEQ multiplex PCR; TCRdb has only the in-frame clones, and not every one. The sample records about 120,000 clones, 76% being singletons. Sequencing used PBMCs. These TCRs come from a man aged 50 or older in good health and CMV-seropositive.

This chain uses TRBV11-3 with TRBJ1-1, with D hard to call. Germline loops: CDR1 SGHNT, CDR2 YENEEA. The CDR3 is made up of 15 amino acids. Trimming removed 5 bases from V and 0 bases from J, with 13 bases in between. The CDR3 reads CASSPRARMNTEAFF. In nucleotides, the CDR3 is TGTGCCAGCAGCCCCCGAGCGCGGATGAACACTGAAGCTTTCTTT.

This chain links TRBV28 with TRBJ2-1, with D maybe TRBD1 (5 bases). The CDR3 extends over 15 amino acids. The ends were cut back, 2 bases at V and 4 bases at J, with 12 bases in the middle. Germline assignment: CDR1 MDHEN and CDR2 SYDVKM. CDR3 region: CASSLGPPGYNEQFF. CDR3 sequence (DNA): TGTGCCAGCAGTTTAGGGCCTCCAGGGTACAATGAGCAGTTCTTC. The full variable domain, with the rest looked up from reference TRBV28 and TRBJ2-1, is DVKVTQSSRYLVKRTGEKVFLECVQDMDHENMFWYRQDPGLGLRLIYFSYDVKMKEKGDIPEGYSVSREKKERFSLILESASTNQTSMYLCASSLGPPGYNEQFFGPGTRLTVL.

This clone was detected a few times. CDR3 residues: CASSVAGTGGGNTIYF. The CDR3 DNA reads as TGTGCCAGCAGCGTGGCGGGGACAGGGGGCGGAAACACCATATATTTT. This chain uses TRBV9 with TRBJ1-3, with 12 bases matching TRBD1. The CDR3 extends over 16 amino acids. Per the germline V gene, CDR1 is SGDLS and CDR2 is YYNGEE. The junction had 4 bases not matched to a gene; V was cut back by 2 bases and J by 4 bases.

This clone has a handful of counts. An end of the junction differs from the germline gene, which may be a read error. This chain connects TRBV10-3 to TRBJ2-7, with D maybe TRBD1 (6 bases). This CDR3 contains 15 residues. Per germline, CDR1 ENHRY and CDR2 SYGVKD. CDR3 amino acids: CASSEQGASSYEQYF. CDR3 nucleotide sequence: TGTGCCAGCAGTGAACAGGGCGCCAGCTCCTACGAGCAGTACTTC.

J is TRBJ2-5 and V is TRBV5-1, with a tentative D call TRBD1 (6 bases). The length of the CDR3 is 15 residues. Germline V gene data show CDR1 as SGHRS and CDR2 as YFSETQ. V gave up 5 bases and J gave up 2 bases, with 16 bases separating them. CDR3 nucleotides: TGCGCCAGCAGGCCACTCGGGACACCTCAAGAGACCCAGTACTTC. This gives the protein CASRPLGTPQETQYF.

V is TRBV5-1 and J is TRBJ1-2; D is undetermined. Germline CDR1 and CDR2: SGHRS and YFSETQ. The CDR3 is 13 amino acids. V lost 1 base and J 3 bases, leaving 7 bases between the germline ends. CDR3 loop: CASSLIADYGYTF. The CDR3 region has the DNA TGCGCCAGCAGCTTGATAGCGGACTATGGCTACACCTTC.

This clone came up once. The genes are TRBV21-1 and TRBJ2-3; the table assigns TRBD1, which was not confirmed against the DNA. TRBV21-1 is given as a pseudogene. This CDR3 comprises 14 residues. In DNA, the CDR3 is TGTGCCGGCCTTGAAGAAATATGCACAGATACGCAGTATTTT. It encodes CAGLEEICTDTQYF.

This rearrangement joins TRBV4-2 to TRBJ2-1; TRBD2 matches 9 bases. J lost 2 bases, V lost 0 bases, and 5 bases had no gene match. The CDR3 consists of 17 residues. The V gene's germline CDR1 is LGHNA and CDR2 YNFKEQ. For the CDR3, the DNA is TGTGCCAGCAGCCAAGATGGTGGCGGGAGGGCCTACAATGAGCAGTTCTTC. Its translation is CASSQDGGGRAYNEQFF.

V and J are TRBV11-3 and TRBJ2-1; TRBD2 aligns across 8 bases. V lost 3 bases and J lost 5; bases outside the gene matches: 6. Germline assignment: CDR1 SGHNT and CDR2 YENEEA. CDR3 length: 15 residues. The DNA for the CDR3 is TGTGCCAGCAGCTTCGGCGGGGGGCGAGACAATGAGCAGTTCTTC. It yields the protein CASSFGGGRDNEQFF.

CDR3 in amino acids: CASSEGGGRTYEQYF. CDR3 DNA sequence: TGTGCCAGCAGTGAGGGGGGGGGTCGGACCTACGAGCAGTACTTC. This chain uses TRBV2 with TRBJ2-7; 7 nucleotides line up with TRBD2. The J segment lost 2 bases and the V segment lost 3 bases, leaving 7 bases of the junction unmatched. There are 15 residues in the CDR3. Germline CDR1 and CDR2: SNHLY and FYNNEI.